A single sample is the source of the 32 T cell receptor beta chains below, sequenced in a study of blood T cell repertoires in COVID-19. TCRdb's copy holds only in-frame clones and misses some; the assay was immunoSEQ multiplex PCR. This sample yields around 250,000 clones, of which about 88% are seen a single time; 1.6% belongs to the top ten. The sequencing sample was made of PBMCs or T cells enriched from blood (not recorded which). These receptors were collected from a woman aged 45-65 years who had recovered from COVID-19.

The chain joins TRBV15 to TRBJ2-1; tentatively, D is TRBD2 (7 bases). Looked up from germline, CDR1 is LNHNV and CDR2 is YYDKDF (reference sequence). Trimming removed 5 bases at V and 9 bases at J, with 20 bases between. This CDR3 region has 15 residues. The CDR3 region has the DNA TGTGCCACCAGCGCGCAAGGGGGGGTGGAGGGTGAGCAGTTCTTC. This gives the protein CATSAQGGVEGEQFF.

This chain connects TRBV7-8 to TRBJ1-3, with 7 bases that match TRBD1. With 0 bases clipped from V and 3 bases from J, the junction kept 8 bases outside the gene matches. CDR1 SGHVS and CDR2 FQNEAQ come from the germline V gene. CDR3 length: 17 amino acids. CDR3: CASSLADRPLIGNTIYF. CDR3 nucleotides: TGTGCCAGCAGCTTAGCGGACAGGCCGCTGATTGGAAACACCATATATTTT.

The J gene is TRBJ2-2, the V gene TRBV18; D gene unclear. CDR1 is KGHSH and CDR2 is LQKENI in the germline V gene. V was clipped by 3 bases and J by 1 base, with 9 bases between them. This CDR3 spans 15 amino acids. The CDR3 loop is CASSPTALNTGELFF. The CDR3 bases are TGTGCCAGCTCACCCACAGCTCTGAACACCGGGGAGCTGTTTTTT.

CDR3 nucleotides: TGCGCCAGCAGTGACCTGATGAATTTAGCTACGACCGGGGAGCTGTTTTTT. This encodes CASSDLMNLATTGELFF. J is TRBJ2-2 and V is TRBV10-2; D is unresolved. The CDR3 runs 17 residues. Trimming pared 3 bases from V and 5 bases from J, leaving 19 bases between. CDR1 is WSHSY, CDR2 SAAADI, per germline.

The V and J genes are TRBV18 and TRBJ2-5; D is unresolved. The V end lost 3 bases, the J end lost 2 bases, and 7 bases lay between the germline ends. Germline-derived CDR1 and CDR2 are KGHSH and LQKENI. This CDR3 spans 13 amino acids. The CDR3 protein is CASSPLQQETQYF. The CDR3 DNA is TGTGCCAGCTCACCTTTGCAGCAAGAGACCCAGTACTTC.

J is TRBJ1-3 and V is TRBV9; TRBD1 might be the D (6 bases). The V end was cut by 3 bases, the J end by 2 bases, with 15 bases between. Per germline, CDR1 SGDLS and CDR2 YYNGEE. The CDR3 sequence is 16 residues long. This CDR3 reads CASSGQALAAGNTIYF. Written as DNA, the CDR3 is TGTGCCAGCAGCGGACAGGCTCTCGCCGCTGGAAACACCATATATTTT.

This clone was counted a single time. The J gene is TRBJ1-1, the V gene TRBV28; TRBD1 aligns across 7 bases. J was trimmed by 4 bases and V by 7 bases; bases with no gene match: 9. The CDR3 runs 14 residues. CDR1 MDHEN and CDR2 SYDVKM come from the germline V gene. The CDR3 reads CASKGGGWLTEAFF. CDR3 coding DNA: TGTGCCAGCAAAGGGGGCGGCTGGCTCACTGAAGCTTTCTTT.

This chain links TRBV5-1 with TRBJ1-4, with 7 bases that match TRBD1. The germline V gene encodes CDR1 SGHRS and CDR2 YFSETQ. The V and J ends lost 3 bases and 8 bases, in that order; junction bases with no gene match: 7. This CDR3 is built from 14 residues. The CDR3 DNA reads TGCGCCAGCAGCTCCACAGGGGACAAAGAAAAACTGTTTTTT. This encodes CASSSTGDKEKLFF. The full variable domain, completed using reference TRBV5-1 and TRBJ1-4, is KAGVTQTPRYLIKTRGQQVTLSCSPISGHRSVSWYQQTPGQGLQFLFEYFSETQRNKGNFPGRFSGRQFSNSRSEMNVSTLELGDSALYLCASSSTGDKEKLFFGSGTQLSVL.

Many counts were recorded for this clone. Here the CDR3 DNA reads TGTGCCAGCAGCATAGACAGACGGTCTTTCTTT. It codes for CASSIDRRSFF. The chain employs TRBV7-9 and TRBJ1-1; tentative D call: TRBD1 (5 bases). The V gene's germline CDR1 is SEHNR and CDR2 FQNEAQ (reference sequence). Trimming removed 5 bases at V and 12 bases at J, with 13 bases between. The CDR3 is 11 residues long.

This chain links TRBV24-1 with TRBJ2-6, with 10 bases aligning to TRBD1. V shed 4 bases, J shed 1 base, and the junction held 9 bases outside the gene matches. CDR3 length: 19 residues. Germline V CDR1 and CDR2: KGHDR, SFDVKD. DNA of the CDR3: TGTGCCACCAGTGAGGGGGACAGGGGTTTGACTTCTGGGGCCAACGTCCTGACTTTC. It translates to CATSEGDRGLTSGANVLTF.

This sequence joins TRBV5-1 and TRBJ1-2; no definite D call. Germline CDR1 SGHRS, CDR2 YFSETQ. CDR3 length: 14 amino acids. The V and J ends lost 4 bases and 4 bases respectively, with 14 bases between them. The DNA for the CDR3 is TGCGCCAGCAGCCCTACTCCAGGCACCTATGGCTACACCTTC. This translates into CASSPTPGTYGYTF.

This CDR3 reads CALPPTGSGANVLTF. As DNA, the CDR3 is TGTGCACTTCCCCCGACAGGGTCTGGGGCCAACGTCCTGACTTTC. The V gene is TRBV3-1 (or the pseudogene TRBV3-2), the J gene TRBJ2-6, with 7 bases lining up with TRBD1. CDR3 size: 15 residues. Germline V gene sequence: CDR1 LGHDT, CDR2 YNNKEL (reference sequence).

This clone was detected a few times. This rearrangement joins TRBV9 to TRBJ2-7; D call uncertain. Trimming removed 2 bases from V and 5 bases from J, with 8 bases in between. The germline CDR1 and CDR2 sequences are SGDLS and YYNGEE. The CDR3 has 12 residues. CDR3 DNA: TGTGCCAGCAGCGTTACAGACCACGAGCAGTACTTC. Protein: CASSVTDHEQYF.

The chain has TRBV21-1 and TRBJ2-3; the D call of TRBD2 is as the table states it, not checked on the DNA. TRBV21-1 is given as a pseudogene. This CDR3 spans 17 amino acids. The CDR3: CASRGSGRVLSTDTQYF. The CDR3 nucleotides read TGTGCCAGCAGGGGTAGCGGGAGAGTCCTTAGCACAGATACGCAGTATTTT.

The chain employs TRBV5-6 and TRBJ1-1; 7 positions agree with TRBD1. The CDR3 consists of 13 residues. V lost 6 bases and J lost 3; bases outside the gene matches: 5. Germline lookup yields CDR1 SGHDT and CDR2 YYEEEE. CDR3 nucleotides: TGTGCCAGCATCTGGGGGACAGACACTGAAGCTTTCTTT. Amino acids: CASIWGTDTEAFF. Drawing the rest from reference TRBV5-6 and TRBJ1-1, the complete variable domain is DAGVTQSPTHLIKTRGQQVTLRCSPKSGHDTVSWYQQALGQGPQFIFQYYEEEERQRGNFPDRFSGHQFPNYSSELNVNALLLGDSALYLCASIWGTDTEAFFGQGTRLTVV.

In this sample, this clone turned up once. The chain links TRBV6-2 or TRBV6-3 to TRBJ2-7; a weak D match, TRBD1 (6 bases). Per germline, CDR1 MNHEY and CDR2 SVGEGT. The CDR3 totals 15 residues. Trimming took off 2 bases at V and 0 bases at J, with 11 bases between the two ends. The CDR3 DNA follows: TGTGCCAGCAGTTACCCTCGGGACACCTCCTACGAGCAGTACTTC. It yields the protein CASSYPRDTSYEQYF.

The rearrangement joins TRBV5-1 to TRBJ2-7; TRBD2 aligns across 13 bases. V dropped 2 bases and J dropped 3; count of bases not matched to a gene: 8. This CDR3 contains 17 residues. CDR1 and CDR2 (germline): SGHRS, YFSETQ. The CDR3 DNA follows: TGCGCCAGCAGCTTTGGACTAGCGGGAGCTTTCAACTACGAGCAGTACTTC. It is translated as CASSFGLAGAFNYEQYF.

This sequence joins TRBV2 and TRBJ2-2; maybe TRBD1 (5 bases). V was clipped by 8 bases and J by 4 bases, with 14 bases between them. This CDR3 contains 14 residues. The germline V gene has CDR1 SNHLY and CDR2 FYNNEI. As DNA, the CDR3 is TGTGCCAGCTTGACAGAGTTAAGCACCGGGGAGCTGTTTTTT. It specifies CASLTELSTGELFF.

The V gene is TRBV7-2, the J gene TRBJ2-1; 7 bases map to TRBD2. Germline CDR1 is SGHTA and CDR2 is FQGNSA. Trimming at V came to 7 bases and at J to 9 bases, leaving 12 bases not matched to a gene. This CDR3 region has 14 residues. The chain's CDR3 is CASTASGGYGEQFF. As DNA, the CDR3 is TGTGCCAGCACCGCTAGCGGAGGGTACGGTGAGCAGTTCTTC. Filled out from reference TRBV7-2 and TRBJ2-1, the complete variable domain reads GAGVSQSPSNKVTEKGKDVELRCDPISGHTALYWYRQSLGQGLEFLIYFQGNSAPDKSGLPSDRFSAERTGGSVSTLTIQRTQQEDSAVYLCASTASGGYGEQFFGPGTRLTVL.

This chain links TRBV28 with TRBJ2-1, with a weak D call TRBD2 (7 bases). Germline values: CDR1 MDHEN, CDR2 SYDVKM. CDR3 length equals 16 residues. The germline V and J ends were trimmed by 6 bases and 2 bases, with 17 bases remaining between them. CDR3 region: CASRGGRDYPYNEQFF. CDR3 sequence (DNA): TGTGCCAGCAGAGGGGGAAGGGACTACCCCTACAATGAGCAGTTCTTC.

The V and J genes are TRBV18 and TRBJ2-3; weak D call: TRBD2 (5 bases). Per the germline V gene, CDR1 is KGHSH and CDR2 is LQKENI. V was pared by 4 bases and J by 4 bases, with 15 bases between. The CDR3 covers 15 residues. Written as DNA, the CDR3 is TGTGCCAGCTCACGTAATGAGGGTAGGGCAGATACGCAGTATTTT. This encodes CASSRNEGRADTQYF.

The rearrangement uses TRBV7-8 and TRBJ1-1; the D is unclear. The CDR3 has 16 amino acids. Germline V gene lookup returns CDR1 SGHVS and CDR2 FQNEAQ. The V gene lost 4 bases and the J gene lost 0 bases, with 15 bases spanning the gap. CDR3: CASSSRQEVMNTEAFF. CDR3 nucleotide sequence: TGTGCCAGCAGCTCAAGACAAGAAGTCATGAACACTGAAGCTTTCTTT.

The chain uses TRBV5-1 and TRBJ2-4; 9 bases are shared with TRBD2. The CDR3 spans 16 residues. Germline V gene lookup returns CDR1 SGHRS and CDR2 YFSETQ. V lost 0 bases, J lost 1 base, and 2 bases stayed unmatched. The CDR3: CASSLASGVAKNIQYF. The CDR3 coding sequence is TGCGCCAGCAGCTTGGCTAGCGGGGTGGCCAAAAACATTCAGTACTTC.

The J gene is TRBJ1-1, the V gene TRBV7-9; D ambiguous. CDR1 and CDR2 from the germline V gene are SEHNR and FQNEAQ (reference sequence). V lost 4 bases, J lost 0 bases, and 6 bases lay in between. This CDR3 spans 13 amino acids. CDR3 sequence reads: CASSWEMNTEAFF. For the CDR3, the DNA is TGTGCCAGCAGCTGGGAGATGAACACTGAAGCTTTCTTT. Full variable domain (rest looked up from reference TRBV7-9 and TRBJ1-1): DTGVSQNPRHKITKRGQNVTFRCDPISEHNRLYWYRQTLGQGPEFLTYFQNEAQLEKSRLLSDRFSAERPKGSFSTLEIQRTEQGDSAMYLCASSWEMNTEAFFGQGTRLTVV.

This chain joins TRBV27 and TRBJ2-1; 11 positions agree with TRBD1. The CDR3 is made up of 18 amino acids. Germline CDR1 reads MNHEY; CDR2 reads SMNVEV (reference sequence). Trimming removed 2 bases from V and 5 bases from J; junction bases left unmatched: 11. CDR3 sequence: CASSLLVAGQGANNEQFF. CDR3 DNA: TGTGCCAGCAGTTTACTGGTCGCAGGACAGGGGGCGAACAATGAGCAGTTCTTC.

This chain connects TRBV6-1 to TRBJ2-7; 7 positions match TRBD2. The CDR3 has 17 residues. V dropped 2 bases and J dropped 2; count of bases not matched to a gene: 12. Germline CDR1 is MNHNS and CDR2 is SASEGT. CDR3 DNA sequence: TGTGCCAGCAGTGAATTAGTGGTTCAGCGGGGTCCCTACGAGCAGTACTTC. Translated, it gives CASSELVVQRGPYEQYF.

The rearrangement links TRBV5-4 to TRBJ2-1; D is undetermined. CDR1 is SGHNT and CDR2 is YYREEE in the germline V gene (reference sequence). V lost 2 bases and J 0 bases, leaving 9 bases between the germline ends. The CDR3 runs 15 residues. The CDR3 sequence is CASSFAPGSYNEQFF. CDR3 in DNA: TGTGCCAGCAGCTTCGCCCCAGGCTCCTACAATGAGCAGTTCTTC.

The count of this clone is one. The chain combines TRBV4-3 with TRBJ1-6; a weak D match, TRBD1 (5 bases). CDR1 and CDR2 (germline): LGHNA, YSLEER. The CDR3 is 15 amino acids. V lost 3 bases to trimming and J lost 9 bases, with 15 bases between them. The CDR3 DNA is TGCGCCAGCAGCCACAGCCCAGGGATAGGTTCACCCCTCCACTTT. This gives the protein CASSHSPGIGSPLHF.

The gene calls are TRBV6-2 or TRBV6-3 and TRBJ1-5, with 7 bases lining up with TRBD1. Per germline, CDR1 MNHEY and CDR2 SVGEGT. This CDR3 has 15 residues. Germline trimming cut 5 bases from V and 1 base from J; bases unmatched to any gene: 5. The CDR3 reads CASSPRGISNQPQHF. In DNA, the CDR3 is TGTGCCAGCAGTCCCAGGGGGATAAGCAATCAGCCCCAGCATTTT.

The chain is built from TRBV6-2 or TRBV6-3 and TRBJ1-5; the match to TRBD1 covers 11 bases. This CDR3 is 16 amino acids long. With 5 bases clipped from V and 5 bases from J, the junction kept 8 bases outside the gene matches. Per the germline V gene, CDR1 is MNHEY and CDR2 is SVGEGT. CDR3 sequence reads: CASSRLRTGGDQPQHF. CDR3 coding DNA: TGTGCCAGCAGTCGATTAAGGACAGGGGGCGATCAGCCCCAGCATTTT.

V and J are TRBV13 and TRBJ2-7; 9 bases fit TRBD1. Trimming took 4 bases from V and 3 from J; bases not matched to a gene: 10. In germline, CDR1 is PRHDT, CDR2 FYEKMQ (reference sequence). The CDR3 sequence is 16 residues long. CDR3 coding DNA: TGTGCCAGCAGCTCCCGGGCACGGACAGGGGACTACGAGCAGTACTTC. Translation: CASSSRARTGDYEQYF.

This sequence joins TRBV18 and TRBJ2-7; tentatively, D is TRBD2 (5 bases). The CDR3 spans 14 residues. Germline CDR1 reads KGHSH; CDR2 reads LQKENI. Trimming removed 3 bases at V and 0 bases at J, with 9 bases between. For the CDR3, the DNA is TGTGCCAGCTCACCCCGGGGAGCCTCCTACGAGCAGTACTTC. Translating gives CASSPRGASYEQYF.